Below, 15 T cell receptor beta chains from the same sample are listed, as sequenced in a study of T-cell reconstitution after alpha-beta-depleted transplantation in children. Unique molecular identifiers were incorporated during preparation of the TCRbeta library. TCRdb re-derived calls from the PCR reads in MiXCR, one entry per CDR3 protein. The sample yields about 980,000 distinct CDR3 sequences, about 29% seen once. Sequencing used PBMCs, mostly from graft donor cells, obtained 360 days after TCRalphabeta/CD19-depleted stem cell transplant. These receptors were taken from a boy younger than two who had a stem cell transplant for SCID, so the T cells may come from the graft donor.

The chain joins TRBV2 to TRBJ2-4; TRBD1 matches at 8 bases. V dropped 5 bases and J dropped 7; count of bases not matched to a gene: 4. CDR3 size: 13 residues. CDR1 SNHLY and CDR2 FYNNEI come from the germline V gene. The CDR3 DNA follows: TGTGCCAGCAGTCCGACAGGGGATAACATTCAGTACTTC. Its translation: CASSPTGDNIQYF.

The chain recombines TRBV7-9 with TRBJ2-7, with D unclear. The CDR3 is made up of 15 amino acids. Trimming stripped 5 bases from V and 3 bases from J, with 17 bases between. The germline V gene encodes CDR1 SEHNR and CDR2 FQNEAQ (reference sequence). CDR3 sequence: CASSPQHGSSYEQYF. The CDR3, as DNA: TGTGCCAGCAGCCCCCAACACGGCAGTAGCTACGAGCAGTACTTC. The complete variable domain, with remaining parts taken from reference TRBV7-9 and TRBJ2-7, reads DTGVSQNPRHKITKRGQNVTFRCDPISEHNRLYWYRQTLGQGPEFLTYFQNEAQLEKSRLLSDRFSAERPKGSFSTLEIQRTEQGDSAMYLCASSPQHGSSYEQYFGPGTRLTVT.

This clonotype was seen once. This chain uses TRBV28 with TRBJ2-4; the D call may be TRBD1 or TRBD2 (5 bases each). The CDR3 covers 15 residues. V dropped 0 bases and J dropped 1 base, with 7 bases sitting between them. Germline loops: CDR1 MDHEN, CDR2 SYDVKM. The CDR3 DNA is TGTGCCAGCAGTTTATGGGGGACGGCCAAAAACATTCAGTACTTC. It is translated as CASSLWGTAKNIQYF.

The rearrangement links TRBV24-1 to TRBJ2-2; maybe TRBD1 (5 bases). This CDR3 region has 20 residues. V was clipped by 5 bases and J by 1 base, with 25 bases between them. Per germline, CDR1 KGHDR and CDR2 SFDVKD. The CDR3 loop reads CATSGPALTAYVKNTGELFF. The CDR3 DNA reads TGTGCCACCAGTGGACCCGCGCTGACAGCCTACGTGAAGAACACCGGGGAGCTGTTTTTT.

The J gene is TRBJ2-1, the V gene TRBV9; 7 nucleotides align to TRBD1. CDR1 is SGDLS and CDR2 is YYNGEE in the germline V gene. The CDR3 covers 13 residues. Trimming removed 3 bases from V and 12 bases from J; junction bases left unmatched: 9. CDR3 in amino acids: CASSATGESGQFF. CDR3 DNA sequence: TGTGCCAGCAGCGCTACAGGGGAGTCAGGGCAGTTCTTC.

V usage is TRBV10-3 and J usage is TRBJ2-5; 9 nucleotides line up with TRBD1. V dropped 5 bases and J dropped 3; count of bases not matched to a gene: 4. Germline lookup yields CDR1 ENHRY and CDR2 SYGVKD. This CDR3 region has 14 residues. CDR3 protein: CAISTGTGKETQYF. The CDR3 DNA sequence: TGTGCCATCAGTACCGGGACAGGGAAAGAGACCCAGTACTTC.

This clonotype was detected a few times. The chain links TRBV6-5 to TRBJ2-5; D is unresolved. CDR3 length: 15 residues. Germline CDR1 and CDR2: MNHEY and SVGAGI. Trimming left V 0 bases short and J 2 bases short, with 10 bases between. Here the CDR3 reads CASSYSVAVQETQYF. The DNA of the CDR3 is TGTGCCAGCAGTTACTCAGTTGCGGTGCAAGAGACCCAGTACTTC.

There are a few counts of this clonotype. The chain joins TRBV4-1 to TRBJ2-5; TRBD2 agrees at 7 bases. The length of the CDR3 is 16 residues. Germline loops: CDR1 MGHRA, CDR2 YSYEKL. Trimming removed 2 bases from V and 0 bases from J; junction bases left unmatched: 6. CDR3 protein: CASSQTQRGNQETQYF. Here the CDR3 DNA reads TGCGCCAGCAGCCAAACACAGCGGGGAAACCAAGAGACCCAGTACTTC.

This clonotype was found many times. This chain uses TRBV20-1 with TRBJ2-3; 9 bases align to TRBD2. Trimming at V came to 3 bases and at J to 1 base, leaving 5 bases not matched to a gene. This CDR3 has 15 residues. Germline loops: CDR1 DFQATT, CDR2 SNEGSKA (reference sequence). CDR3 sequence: CSASRPSGGTDTQYF. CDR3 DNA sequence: TGCAGTGCTAGTCGGCCTAGCGGGGGCACAGATACGCAGTATTTT.

CDR3 coding DNA: TGCAGCGTTGTTGGGGTTCTGAACACTGAAGCTTTCTTT. Residues: CSVVGVLNTEAFF. The genes are TRBV29-1 and TRBJ1-1; no clear D. CDR1 and CDR2 (germline): SQVTM, ANQGSEA. V lost 4 bases to trimming and J lost 0 bases, with 9 bases between them. This CDR3 region has 13 residues.

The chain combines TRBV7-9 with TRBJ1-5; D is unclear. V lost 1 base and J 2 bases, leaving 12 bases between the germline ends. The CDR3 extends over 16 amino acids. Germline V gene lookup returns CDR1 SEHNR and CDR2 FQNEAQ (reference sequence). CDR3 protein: CASSLGAGSGNQPQHF. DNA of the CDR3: TGTGCCAGCAGCTTAGGGGCGGGATCCGGCAATCAGCCCCAGCATTTT.

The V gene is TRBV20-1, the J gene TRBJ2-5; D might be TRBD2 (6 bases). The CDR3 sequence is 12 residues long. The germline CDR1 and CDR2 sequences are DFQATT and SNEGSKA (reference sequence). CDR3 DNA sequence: TGCAGCGGAATAGGGGAGGTGGAGACCCAGTACTTC. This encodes CSGIGEVETQYF.

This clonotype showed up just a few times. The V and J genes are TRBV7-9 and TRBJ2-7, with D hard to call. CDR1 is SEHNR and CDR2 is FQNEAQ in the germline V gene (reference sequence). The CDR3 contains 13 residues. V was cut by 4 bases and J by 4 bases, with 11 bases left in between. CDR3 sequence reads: CASSSRYTYEQYF. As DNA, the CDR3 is TGTGCCAGCAGCTCCCGTTACACGTACGAGCAGTACTTC.

The CDR3 nucleotides are TGTGCCAGCAGCTTAGTGGCGGGGAGGCGGGAGACCCAGTACTTC. It codes for CASSLVAGRRETQYF. This chain joins TRBV7-8 and TRBJ2-5; TRBD2 is a possible D gene (6 bases). Germline assignment: CDR1 SGHVS and CDR2 FQNEAQ. V was shortened by 1 base and J by 5 bases, with 14 bases between the two germline ends. The CDR3 totals 15 residues.

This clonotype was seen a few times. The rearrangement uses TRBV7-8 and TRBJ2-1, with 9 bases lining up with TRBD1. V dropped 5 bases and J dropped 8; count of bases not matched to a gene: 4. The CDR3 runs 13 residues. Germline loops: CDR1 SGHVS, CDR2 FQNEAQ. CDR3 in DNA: TGTGCCAGCAGCGCACAGGGGGCTGATGAGCAGTTCTTC. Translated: CASSAQGADEQFF. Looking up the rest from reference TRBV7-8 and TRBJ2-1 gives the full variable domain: GAGVSQSPRYKVAKRGQDVALRCDPISGHVSLFWYQQALGQGPEFLTYFQNEAQLDKSGLPSDRFFAERPEGSVSTLKIQRTQQEDSAVYLCASSAQGADEQFFGPGTRLTVL.